The 21 T cell receptor beta chains given below trace back to one sample, sequenced in a study of technical replicates of blood from a few donors. Using immunoSEQ multiplex PCR, the repertoire was profiled, and TCRdb retains in-frame clones only, with some absent. The repertoire consists of roughly 68,000 clones, with about 87% occurring once and the leading ten covering roughly 5%. Sequencing used PBMCs. These receptors were collected from a human donor in good health. Some clones in this sample may be carry-over from other donors' samples.

The chain couples TRBV2 to TRBJ1-5; the D gene is possibly TRBD1 (6 bases). Germline CDR1 SNHLY, CDR2 FYNNEI. The CDR3 runs 14 residues. V lost 3 bases, J lost 3 bases, and 9 bases lay in between. The CDR3 DNA sequence: TGTGCCAGCAGTGAGGTGGGGGCCAATCAGCCCCAGCATTTT. As protein: CASSEVGANQPQHF.

This chain joins TRBV9 and TRBJ1-5; no clear D gene. Deletions cut 1 base from V and 0 bases from J, with 8 bases between. The CDR3 has 15 residues. CDR1 and CDR2 (germline): SGDLS, YYNGEE. This CDR3 is CASSVSGNSNQPQHF. DNA for the CDR3: TGTGCCAGCAGCGTAAGCGGGAATAGCAATCAGCCCCAGCATTTT.

The chain has TRBV7-2 and TRBJ2-7; 9 bases fit TRBD1. After removal of 0 bases from V and 1 base from J, the junction contained 1 base not matched to a gene. Germline values: CDR1 SGHTA, CDR2 FQGNSA. The CDR3 loop spans 15 amino acids. CDR3 sequence: CASSLAGQGSYEQYF. The CDR3 coding sequence is TGTGCCAGCAGCTTAGCGGGACAGGGTTCCTACGAGCAGTACTTC.

The chain combines TRBV5-6 with TRBJ1-1; D uncertain. Per germline, CDR1 SGHDT and CDR2 YYEEEE. V lost 2 bases and J 8 bases, leaving 10 bases between the germline ends. The CDR3 is 12 residues long. For the CDR3, the DNA is TGTGCCAGCAGCTTCGGGTCTGCGGAAGCTTTCTTT. It translates to CASSFGSAEAFF.

The rearrangement links TRBV7-6 to TRBJ2-2; 13 bases fit TRBD2. Trimming cost V 0 bases and J 3 bases; bases outside gene matches: 7. From germline, CDR1 is SGHVS and CDR2 FNYEAQ. The CDR3 runs to 19 residues. CDR3 in DNA: TGTGCCAGCAGCTTAGCCCCGACTAGCGGGGGGCCACACACCGGGGAGCTGTTTTTT. Its protein product is CASSLAPTSGGPHTGELFF. Supplemented by reference TRBV7-6 and TRBJ2-2, the full variable domain reads GAGVSQSPRYKVTKRGQDVALRCDPISGHVSLYWYRQALGQGPEFLTYFNYEAQQDKSGLPNDRFSAERPEGSISTLTIQRTEQRDSAMYRCASSLAPTSGGPHTGELFFGEGSRLTVL.

The rearrangement uses TRBV6-5 and TRBJ1-5; 7 bases are a match to TRBD1. The junction had 5 bases not matched to a gene; V was cut back by 0 bases and J by 6 bases. Germline CDR1 is MNHEY and CDR2 is SVGAGI. The CDR3 extends over 15 amino acids. The CDR3: CASSYSTGLGQPQHF. The CDR3 DNA is TGTGCCAGCAGTTACTCGACAGGGTTAGGTCAGCCCCAGCATTTT.

The V gene is TRBV10-3, the J gene TRBJ2-2; possibly TRBD1 for D (6 bases). Trimming removed 7 bases at V and 2 bases at J, with 11 bases between. This CDR3 spans 14 amino acids. Germline V CDR1 and CDR2: ENHRY, SYGVKD. The DNA for the CDR3 is TGTGCCATCAAAGCAGGGGTTAACACCGGGGAGCTGTTTTTT. Translating gives CAIKAGVNTGELFF.

The chain uses TRBV7-8 and TRBJ2-7; D is undetermined. V lost 5 bases and J 4 bases, leaving 6 bases between the germline ends. There are 11 residues in the CDR3. Germline V gene sequence: CDR1 SGHVS, CDR2 FQNEAQ. Here the CDR3 DNA reads TGTGCCAGCAGCGTCAATTACGAGCAGTACTTC. This encodes CASSVNYEQYF. Together with reference TRBV7-8 and TRBJ2-7, the CDR3 gives the full variable domain: GAGVSQSPRYKVAKRGQDVALRCDPISGHVSLFWYQQALGQGPEFLTYFQNEAQLDKSGLPSDRFFAERPEGSVSTLKIQRTQQEDSAVYLCASSVNYEQYFGPGTRLTVT.

The chain is built from TRBV18 and TRBJ1-3; no clear D. Per the germline V gene, CDR1 is KGHSH and CDR2 is LQKENI. The V end lost 3 bases, the J end lost 0 bases, and 9 bases lay between the germline ends. The CDR3 spans 15 residues. CDR3 DNA: TGTGCCAGCTCACCTGAACACAACTCTGGAAACACCATATATTTT. Protein: CASSPEHNSGNTIYF. Using reference TRBV18 and TRBJ1-3 for the parts outside the CDR3, the full variable domain is NAGVMQNPRHLVRRRGQEARLRCSPMKGHSHVYWYRQLPEEGLKFMVYLQKENIIDESGMPKERFSAEFPKEGPSILRIQQVVRGDSAAYFCASSPEHNSGNTIYFGEGSWLTVV.

The chain joins TRBV27 to TRBJ2-7, with 12 bases that match TRBD2. The CDR3 has 12 residues. CDR1 and CDR2 (germline): MNHEY, SMNVEV (reference sequence). The CDR3 is CALAGGPYEQYF. CDR3 DNA: TGTGCACTAGCGGGGGGTCCTTACGAGCAGTACTTC.

The CDR3 here is CASSLGFLSSSGNTIYF. Here the CDR3 DNA reads TGCGCCAGCAGCTTGGGTTTCCTATCGAGCTCTGGAAACACCATATATTTT. The chain links TRBV5-1 to TRBJ1-3; the D is unclear. Trimming shortened V by 0 bases and J by 0 bases, and 13 bases separated the two germline ends. CDR3 length: 17 residues. The germline V gene has CDR1 SGHRS and CDR2 YFSETQ.

The chain's CDR3 is CASSPWQDHQPQHF. The CDR3 bases are TGTGCCAGCAGTCCGTGGCAGGATCATCAGCCCCAGCATTTT. The genes are TRBV2 and TRBJ1-5; no clear D gene. The CDR3 sequence is 14 residues long. Germline V lookup: CDR1 SNHLY, CDR2 FYNNEI. V was pared by 5 bases and J by 5 bases, with 13 bases between.

The chain carries TRBV4-1 and TRBJ1-5, with TRBD1 matching over 9 bases. With 8 bases clipped from V and 0 bases from J, the junction kept 11 bases outside the gene matches. Germline lookup yields CDR1 MGHRA and CDR2 YSYEKL. The length of the CDR3 is 17 residues. CDR3 in amino acids: CASRAGTGSNSNQPQHF. In nucleotides, the CDR3 is TGCGCCAGCCGGGCCGGGACAGGGAGTAATAGCAATCAGCCCCAGCATTTT.

The CDR3 sequence: CASSVAAYNEQFF. The CDR3 DNA sequence: TGTGCCAGCAGCGTAGCGGCCTACAATGAGCAGTTCTTC. V is TRBV9 and J is TRBJ2-1; the D is unclear. This CDR3 is 13 amino acids long. The V end was cut by 0 bases, the J end by 2 bases, with 3 bases between. Germline V gene sequence: CDR1 SGDLS, CDR2 YYNGEE.

This clone was seen a single time. The chain employs TRBV7-2 and TRBJ2-5, with D unresolved. V was clipped by 4 bases and J by 7 bases, with 13 bases between them. The CDR3 length is 13 residues. Germline CDR1 reads SGHTA; CDR2 reads FQGNSA. The CDR3 coding sequence is TGTGCCAGCAGCTCGCGAGCCGGGTGGACCCAGTACTTC. Residues: CASSSRAGWTQYF.

The chain carries TRBV6-5 and TRBJ2-3; 9 nucleotides agree with TRBD2. With V trimmed by 6 bases and J by 4 bases, 5 bases remained unmatched. CDR1 is MNHEY, CDR2 SVGAGI, per germline. The CDR3 covers 14 residues. CDR3: CASSIAGDADTQYF. The CDR3 DNA is TGTGCCAGCAGCATAGCGGGAGATGCAGATACGCAGTATTTT.

The chain couples TRBV7-9 to TRBJ1-3; unclear D gene. The CDR3 runs to 12 residues. V lost 5 bases and J 9 bases, leaving 11 bases between the germline ends. Germline CDR1 reads SEHNR; CDR2 reads FQNEAQ (reference sequence). The DNA for the CDR3 is TGTGCCAGCAGCCCCCATGAGGGCACCATATATTTT. Its translation: CASSPHEGTIYF.

V usage is TRBV5-1 and J usage is TRBJ1-2, with TRBD1 matching 9 bases. Trimming at V came to 4 bases and at J to 4 bases, leaving 17 bases not matched to a gene. The CDR3 length is 18 residues. Germline V CDR1 and CDR2: SGHRS, YFSETQ. CDR3 coding DNA: TGCGCCAGCAGCCCCGCCGGGGGGACAGGGAGTGTGGGCTATGGCTACACCTTC. Translation gives CASSPAGGTGSVGYGYTF.

V is TRBV5-1 and J is TRBJ2-5; D unclear. V was trimmed by 5 bases and J by 4 bases, leaving 12 bases between them. CDR1 and CDR2 from the germline V gene are SGHRS and YFSETQ. The CDR3 extends over 13 amino acids. The CDR3 protein is CASSTSRRETQYF. In DNA, the CDR3 is TGCGCCAGCAGTACGTCTAGGAGAGAGACCCAGTACTTC.

The J gene is TRBJ2-3, the V gene TRBV27, with 13 bases aligning to TRBD2. Germline V lookup: CDR1 MNHEY, CDR2 SMNVEV (reference sequence). The CDR3 is 17 residues long. Unmatched junction bases numbered 11, after V lost 5 bases and J lost 6 bases. The CDR3 DNA is TGTGCCAGCAGTCCACTAACTAGCGGGGGGGGTCGCGATACGCAGTATTTT. Its translation: CASSPLTSGGGRDTQYF.

The genes are TRBV7-9 and TRBJ2-2; D is perhaps TRBD2 (7 bases). The CDR3 spans 14 residues. Germline V lookup: CDR1 SEHNR, CDR2 FQNEAQ (reference sequence). V was pared by 5 bases and J by 5 bases, with 12 bases between. The CDR3 loop is CASSGGAETGELFF. The CDR3 DNA is TGTGCCAGCAGCGGGGGGGCCGAGACCGGGGAGCTGTTTTTT.